This TCR beta chain was sequenced for a study of T cells in tumors and immune-related adverse events. Trimming cost V 2 bases and J 6 bases, with 20 bases left between them. The germline gives CDR1 LGHNA, CDR2 YNFKEQ. The CDR3 consists of 17 residues. The protocol was immunoSEQ multiplex PCR, while the TCRdb copy is restricted to in-frame clones and leaves out a portion. The repertoire includes more than 10,000 clones, less than 95% of them detected once, and about 1.5% sits in the top ten. This receptor was identified in a female donor with metastatic renal cell carcinoma. This chain connects TRBV4-2 to TRBJ2-1; D is perhaps TRBD2 (6 bases). The specimen was lymph node tissue, collected from a patient treated with anti-PD-1 therapy. CDR3 nucleotide sequence: TGTGCCAGCAGCCAAACAATCGGGACTGGAGAATTCAATGAGCAGTTCTTC. This encodes CASSQTIGTGEFNEQFF.